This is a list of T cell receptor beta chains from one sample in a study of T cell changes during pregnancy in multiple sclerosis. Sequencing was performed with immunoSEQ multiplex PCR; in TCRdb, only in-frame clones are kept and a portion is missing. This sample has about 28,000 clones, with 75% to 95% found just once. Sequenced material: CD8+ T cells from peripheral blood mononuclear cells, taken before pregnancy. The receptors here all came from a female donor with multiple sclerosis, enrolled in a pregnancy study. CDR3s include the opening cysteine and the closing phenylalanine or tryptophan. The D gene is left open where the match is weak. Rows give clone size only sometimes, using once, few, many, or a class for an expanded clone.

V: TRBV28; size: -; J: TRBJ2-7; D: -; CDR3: CASSYHVTSLTYEQYF; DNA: TGTGCCAGCAGTTACCATGTTACTAGCTTAACCTACGAGCAGTACTTC
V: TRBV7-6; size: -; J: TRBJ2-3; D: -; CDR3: CASSLGPSRFGRTDTQYF; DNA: TGTGCCAGCAGCTTAGGTCCTTCCAGGTTTGGTCGCACAGATACGCAGTATTTT
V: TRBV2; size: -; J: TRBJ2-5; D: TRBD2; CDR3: CASSLRVAGYQETQYF; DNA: TGTGCCAGCAGCTTACGGGTAGCGGGGTACCAAGAGACCCAGTACTTC
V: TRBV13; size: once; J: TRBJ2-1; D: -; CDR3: CASSPGRGYNEQFF; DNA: TGTGCCAGCAGCCCGGGGCGGGGTTACAATGAGCAGTTCTTC
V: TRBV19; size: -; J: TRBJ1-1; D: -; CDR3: CASSVTGEGTEAFF; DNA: TGTGCCAGTAGTGTGACAGGCGAGGGTACTGAAGCTTTCTTT
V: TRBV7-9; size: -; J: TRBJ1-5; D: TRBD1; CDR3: CASSLGQSNQPQHF; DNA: TGTGCCAGCAGCTTGGGACAGAGCAATCAGCCCCAGCATTTT
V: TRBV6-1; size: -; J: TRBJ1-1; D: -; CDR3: CASRREANTEAFF; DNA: TGTGCCAGCAGGCGAGAAGCAAACACTGAAGCTTTCTTT
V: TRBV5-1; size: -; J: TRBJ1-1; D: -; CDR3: CASSPDSLNTEAFF; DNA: TGCGCCAGCAGCCCGGACAGTTTGAACACTGAAGCTTTCTTT
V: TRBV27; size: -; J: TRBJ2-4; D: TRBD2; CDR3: CASSPQAGVGNIQYF; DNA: TGTGCCAGCAGTCCTCAAGCGGGGGTCGGAAACATTCAGTACTTC
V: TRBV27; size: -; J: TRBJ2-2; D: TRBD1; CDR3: CASRTGVAGELFF; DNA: TGTGCCAGTCGGACAGGGGTCGCCGGGGAGCTGTTTTTT
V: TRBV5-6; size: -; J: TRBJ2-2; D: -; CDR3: CASTRGTYANTGELFF; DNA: TGTGCCAGCACGAGGGGGACGTACGCGAACACCGGGGAGCTGTTTTTT
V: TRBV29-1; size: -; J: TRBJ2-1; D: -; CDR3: CSVVASADNEQFF; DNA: TGCAGCGTTGTAGCTAGCGCAGACAATGAGCAGTTCTTC
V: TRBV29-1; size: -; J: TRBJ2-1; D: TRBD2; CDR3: CSHYSGSSYNEQFF; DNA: TGCAGCCACTATAGCGGGAGCTCCTACAATGAGCAGTTCTTC
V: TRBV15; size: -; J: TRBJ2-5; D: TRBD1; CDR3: CATSRDKTGGEETQYF; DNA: TGTGCCACCAGCAGAGATAAGACAGGGGGAGAAGAGACCCAGTACTTC
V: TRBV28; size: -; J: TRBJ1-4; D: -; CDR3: CASSFTGVEKLFF; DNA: TGTGCCAGCAGTTTTACGGGGGTCGAAAAACTGTTTTTT
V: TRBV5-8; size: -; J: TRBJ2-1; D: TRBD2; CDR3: CASSLVASGGPNEQFF; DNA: TGTGCCAGCAGCTTGGTGGCTAGCGGAGGGCCAAATGAGCAGTTCTTC
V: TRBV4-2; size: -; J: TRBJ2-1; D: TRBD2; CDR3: CASSQDGNLAGVNEQFF; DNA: TGTGCCAGCAGCCAAGATGGGAACCTAGCGGGAGTCAATGAGCAGTTCTTC
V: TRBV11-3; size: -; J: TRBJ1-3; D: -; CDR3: CASSLRGAGNTIYF; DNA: TGTGCCAGCAGCTTACGCGGAGCTGGAAACACCATATATTTT
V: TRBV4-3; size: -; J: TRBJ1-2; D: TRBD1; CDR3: CASSQGQGGYGYTF; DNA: TGCGCCAGCAGCCAAGGACAGGGGGGCTATGGCTACACCTTC
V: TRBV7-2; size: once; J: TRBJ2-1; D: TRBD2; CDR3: CASSMLAGGDNEQFF; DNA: TGTGCCAGCAGCATGCTAGCGGGAGGGGACAATGAGCAGTTCTTC
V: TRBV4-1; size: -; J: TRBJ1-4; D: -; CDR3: CASSQAGRPFPTNEKLFF; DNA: TGCGCCAGCAGCCAAGCTGGCAGGCCCTTCCCAACTAATGAAAAACTGTTTTTT
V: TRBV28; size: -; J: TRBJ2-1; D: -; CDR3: CASSSRGSRNEQFF; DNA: TGTGCCAGCAGTTCGAGAGGGTCGAGAAATGAGCAGTTCTTC